What follows are 27 T cell receptor beta chains derived from one specimen sequenced in a study of T cells in localized non-small cell lung cancer. TCRdb keeps only in-frame clones here, not all; method: immunoSEQ multiplex PCR. This sample has around 64,000 clones, with approximately 90% found just once. The sample here was peripheral blood, taken before any cancer treatment. These receptors were collected from a man aged 40-75 years with stage I lung adenocarcinoma.

The chain links TRBV11-2 to TRBJ1-3; D is ambiguous. Germline V lookup: CDR1 SGHAT, CDR2 FQNNGV. The ends were cut back, 2 bases at V and 10 bases at J, with 9 bases in the middle. The CDR3 loop spans 12 amino acids. In DNA, the CDR3 is TGTGCCAGCAGCTTATCTAGGGATACCATATATTTT. It codes for CASSLSRDTIYF.

The chain uses TRBV5-8 and TRBJ1-2; D is ambiguous. Trimming removed 3 bases from V and 7 bases from J, with 10 bases in between. Germline CDR1 and CDR2: SGHTS and YDEGEE. The CDR3 is made up of 12 amino acids. The CDR3, as DNA: TGTGCCAGCAGCTCCGACCGCATTGGCTACACCTTC. Protein: CASSSDRIGYTF.

The chain has TRBV28 and TRBJ2-4; perhaps TRBD1 as D (6 bases). Germline loops: CDR1 MDHEN, CDR2 SYDVKM. V lost 2 bases to trimming and J lost 7 bases, with 6 bases between them. This CDR3 has 12 amino acids. This chain's CDR3 is CASSLGGNIQYF. The CDR3 nucleotides are TGTGCCAGCAGTTTAGGGGGCAACATTCAGTACTTC.

The chain has TRBV4-1 and TRBJ2-2, with 14 bases lining up with TRBD2. The CDR3 runs to 17 residues. Germline V gene data show CDR1 as MGHRA and CDR2 as YSYEKL. The V gene end was trimmed by 2 bases and the J gene end by 9 bases; junction bases not matched to a gene: 8. As DNA, the CDR3 is TGCGCCAGCAGCCAACCGACTAGCGGGAGGGCCAGGAGGGAGCTGTTTTTT. This encodes CASSQPTSGRARRELFF.

In regard to this clone: The sample contains more than one DNA sequence encoding this CDR3. The chain is built from TRBV5-1 and TRBJ2-3; D is unresolved. Germline V gene lookup returns CDR1 SGHRS and CDR2 YFSETQ. V was cut by 0 bases and J by 6 bases, with 5 bases left in between. The CDR3 has 12 residues. The CDR3 sequence is CASSLAGDTQYF. In nucleotides, the CDR3 is TGCGCCAGCAGCTTGGCCGGGGATACGCAGTATTTT.

The V and J genes are TRBV7-9 and TRBJ2-5; D might be TRBD1 or TRBD2, each matching 5 bases. Germline-derived CDR1 and CDR2 are SEHNR and FQNEAQ (reference sequence). This CDR3 region has 14 residues. Trimming shortened V by 4 bases and J by 7 bases, and 16 bases separated the two germline ends. CDR3 nucleotide sequence: TGTGCCAGCAGCTCGGGGACCACCATGGGGACCCAGTACTTC. It codes for CASSSGTTMGTQYF.

The chain joins TRBV2 to TRBJ2-2, with a possible D match to TRBD1 (5 bases). The germline V and J ends were trimmed by 5 bases and 6 bases, with 10 bases remaining between them. This CDR3 spans 13 amino acids. Germline V gene lookup returns CDR1 SNHLY and CDR2 FYNNEI. The CDR3 here is CASSRRGSGELFF. The CDR3 region has the DNA TGTGCCAGCAGTCGTAGGGGCTCCGGGGAGCTGTTTTTT.

The CDR3 sequence is CASSSRTGELFF. The DNA for the CDR3 is TGTGCCAGCAGCTCCCGCACCGGGGAGCTGTTTTTT. The chain carries TRBV7-2 and TRBJ2-2, with D hard to call. The V end lost 4 bases, the J end lost 4 bases, and 4 bases lay between the germline ends. The CDR3 sequence is 12 residues long. Germline loops: CDR1 SGHTA, CDR2 FQGNSA. The full variable domain, completed using reference TRBV7-2 and TRBJ2-2, is GAGVSQSPSNKVTEKGKDVELRCDPISGHTALYWYRQSLGQGLEFLIYFQGNSAPDKSGLPSDRFSAERTGGSVSTLTIQRTQQEDSAVYLCASSSRTGELFFGEGSRLTVL.

J is TRBJ1-5 and V is TRBV23-1; the D gene is possibly TRBD1 (6 bases). TRBV23-1 is known as an ORF, though its function is uncertain. Trimming left V 4 bases short and J 7 bases short, with 17 bases between. The CDR3 loop spans 15 amino acids. DNA for the CDR3: TGCGCCAGCAGTCGTGAATCGGGAGGGGGGCAGCCCCAGCATTTT. Residues: CASSRESGGGQPQHF.

J is TRBJ2-7 and V is TRBV18; weak D call: TRBD2 (5 bases). This CDR3 is 16 amino acids long. Between the trimmed V and J ends, which lost 3 bases and 0 bases, there was a span of 15 bases. Per germline, CDR1 KGHSH and CDR2 LQKENI. CDR3 protein: CASSPDPSLLSYEQYF. CDR3 in DNA: TGTGCCAGCTCACCGGACCCTAGCCTCCTCTCCTACGAGCAGTACTTC.

The V and J genes are TRBV6-6 and TRBJ1-3; D might be TRBD1 (6 bases). Germline CDR1 is MNHNY and CDR2 is SVGAGI (reference sequence). V was cut by 6 bases and J by 0 bases, with 12 bases left in between. The CDR3 covers 15 residues. The CDR3 region has the DNA TGTGCCAGCAGCAGGGGACGTTTCTCTGGAAACACCATATATTTT. Its protein product is CASSRGRFSGNTIYF.

The rearrangement joins TRBV11-2 to TRBJ2-5; tentatively, D is TRBD1 (7 bases). Trimming took off 5 bases at V and 5 bases at J, with 12 bases between the two ends. CDR1 is SGHAT, CDR2 FQNNGV, per germline. There are 13 residues in the CDR3. CDR3 nucleotides: TGTGCCAGCAGCGTAGCAGGGGGGGAGACCCAGTACTTC. It specifies CASSVAGGETQYF.

This chain uses TRBV4-1 with TRBJ2-5, with D possibly called TRBD1 or TRBD2 (5 bases each). The CDR3 extends over 14 amino acids. Per germline, CDR1 MGHRA and CDR2 YSYEKL. Trimming took 0 bases from V and 5 from J, leaving 10 bases between them. CDR3 bases: TGCGCCAGCAGCCAAGATGAGGGGCGGGAGACCCAGTACTTC. Amino acid sequence: CASSQDEGRETQYF.

This chain joins TRBV7-2 and TRBJ2-5, with D possibly matching TRBD2 (6 bases). This CDR3 comprises 16 residues. V was cut by 3 bases and J by 4 bases, with 18 bases left in between. The germline CDR1 and CDR2 sequences are SGHTA and FQGNSA. The CDR3 region is CASSFTTGSWGETQYF. As DNA, the CDR3 is TGTGCCAGCAGCTTTACTACCGGGAGTTGGGGAGAGACCCAGTACTTC.

The chain couples TRBV5-1 to TRBJ2-2, with D perhaps matching TRBD2 (6 bases). Trimming pared 4 bases from V and 0 bases from J, leaving 13 bases between. Germline V gene data show CDR1 as SGHRS and CDR2 as YFSETQ. CDR3 size: 16 residues. The CDR3: CASSEGLLTNTGELFF. The CDR3 nucleotides read TGCGCCAGCAGCGAGGGACTCCTAACGAACACCGGGGAGCTGTTTTTT.

This clone occurred once. The rearrangement joins TRBV7-9 to TRBJ1-2; D is uncertain. Germline V gene data show CDR1 as SEHNR and CDR2 as FQNEAQ (reference sequence). V gave up 5 bases and J gave up 4 bases, with 17 bases separating them. This CDR3 spans 15 amino acids. The CDR3 loop is CASSMSGMGSYGYTF. CDR3 DNA: TGTGCCAGCAGCATGAGTGGTATGGGGAGCTATGGCTACACCTTC.

The V gene is TRBV7-6, the J gene TRBJ2-5; D unclear. With the DNA end fitting TRBJ2-7 better, the J assignment may be wrong. The CDR3 contains 13 residues. In germline, CDR1 is SGHVS, CDR2 FNYEAQ. The CDR3 nucleotides are TGTGCCAGCAGCTTAGAACGTGGTGACGAGCAGTACTTC. Protein: CASSLERGDEQYF.

CDR3 DNA: TGTGCCAGCAGCCGGGACGCGTCTTACGAGCAGTACTTC. Translating gives CASSRDASYEQYF. V is TRBV7-3 and J is TRBJ2-7; the D call may be TRBD1 or TRBD2 (5 bases each). Germline values: CDR1 SGHTA, CDR2 FQGTGA. The CDR3 is 13 amino acids. V lost 5 bases, J lost 4 bases, and 12 bases lay in between.

This chain links TRBV2 with TRBJ2-7; TRBD1 agrees at 11 bases. With V trimmed by 6 bases and J by 4 bases, 2 bases remained unmatched. Per germline, CDR1 SNHLY and CDR2 FYNNEI. CDR3 length: 13 residues. The CDR3 region has the DNA TGTGCCAGCAGCGGGGACAGGGGGTACGAGCAGTACTTC. Encoded protein: CASSGDRGYEQYF.

The rearrangement uses TRBV10-1 and TRBJ2-7, with TRBD1 matching over 7 bases. Germline assignment: CDR1 WNHNN and CDR2 SYGVQD (reference sequence). CDR3 length: 13 residues. The trim removed 9 bases at V and 0 bases at J, leaving 5 bases unmatched. CDR3 sequence (DNA): TGCGCCAGGACAGGGATTAGCTCCTACGAGCAGTACTTC. The encoded protein is CARTGISSYEQYF.

CDR3 sequence: CASSLGSSGSVNEQYF. Written as DNA, the CDR3 is TGTGCCAGCAGCTTGGGGTCTAGCGGGAGTGTAAACGAGCAGTACTTC. This chain links TRBV5-4 with TRBJ2-7; 10 nucleotides align to TRBD2. Per the germline V gene, CDR1 is SGHNT and CDR2 is YYREEE (reference sequence). The CDR3 consists of 16 residues. The V gene end was trimmed by 0 bases and the J gene end by 5 bases; junction bases not matched to a gene: 8. The full variable domain, in which reference TRBV5-4 and TRBJ2-7 provide the parts outside the CDR3, is ETGVTQSPTHLIKTRGQQVTLRCSSQSGHNTVSWYQQALGQGPQFIFQYYREEENGRGNFPPRFSGLQFPNYSSELNVNALELDDSALYLCASSLGSSGSVNEQYFGPGTRLTVT.

J is TRBJ1-1 and V is TRBV7-2; TRBD1 agrees at 7 bases. Germline V gene lookup returns CDR1 SGHTA and CDR2 FQGNSA. The J segment lost 4 bases and the V segment lost 5 bases, leaving 10 bases of the junction unmatched. This CDR3 region has 15 residues. The CDR3 reads CASSLQGRGLTEAFF. The CDR3 nucleotides are TGTGCCAGCAGCCTACAGGGGAGGGGACTCACTGAAGCTTTCTTT. The full variable domain, completed using reference TRBV7-2 and TRBJ1-1, is GAGVSQSPSNKVTEKGKDVELRCDPISGHTALYWYRQSLGQGLEFLIYFQGNSAPDKSGLPSDRFSAERTGGSVSTLTIQRTQQEDSAVYLCASSLQGRGLTEAFFGQGTRLTVV.

The chain uses TRBV4-2 and TRBJ2-7, with D perhaps matching TRBD2 (5 bases). Trimming shortened V by 0 bases and J by 7 bases, and 13 bases separated the two germline ends. The germline gives CDR1 LGHNA, CDR2 YNFKEQ. The CDR3 runs 14 residues. CDR3 coding DNA: TGTGCCAGCAGCCAAGATTTGGCTAGCAGGGAGCAGTACTTC. It is translated as CASSQDLASREQYF.

This clone was recorded once. The chain uses TRBV28 and TRBJ1-5; D gene uncertain. Germline lookup yields CDR1 MDHEN and CDR2 SYDVKM. The V and J ends lost 5 bases and 2 bases respectively, with 10 bases between them. There are 14 residues in the CDR3. The CDR3 bases are TGTGCCAGCAGTATAGTTAGAGGCAATCAGCCCCAGCATTTT. This translates into CASSIVRGNQPQHF. The whole variable domain, remainder taken from reference TRBV28 and TRBJ1-5, is DVKVTQSSRYLVKRTGEKVFLECVQDMDHENMFWYRQDPGLGLRLIYFSYDVKMKEKGDIPEGYSVSREKKERFSLILESASTNQTSMYLCASSIVRGNQPQHFGDGTRLSIL.

This chain connects TRBV2 to TRBJ2-3; TRBD2 agrees at 8 bases. After removal of 6 bases from V and 0 bases from J, the junction contained 5 bases not matched to a gene. CDR1 SNHLY and CDR2 FYNNEI come from the germline V gene. The CDR3 length is 15 residues. The CDR3 reads CASSGGGGSTDTQYF. CDR3 DNA sequence: TGTGCCAGCAGCGGGGGGGGCGGTAGCACAGATACGCAGTATTTT.

The chain is built from TRBV10-2 and TRBJ2-4, with a weak D call TRBD2 (6 bases). V was clipped by 0 bases and J by 2 bases, with 11 bases between them. From germline, CDR1 is WSHSY and CDR2 SAAADI. This CDR3 region has 16 residues. This CDR3 is CASSESGGWSKNIQYF. The CDR3 region has the DNA TGCGCCAGCAGTGAGTCGGGGGGTTGGTCCAAAAACATTCAGTACTTC.

The chain combines TRBV5-5 with TRBJ2-2, with TRBD2 matching 9 bases. Germline lookup yields CDR1 SGHKS and CDR2 YYEKEE (reference sequence). J was trimmed by 6 bases and V by 4 bases; bases with no gene match: 7. The CDR3 totals 15 residues. The CDR3 reads CASSQDAGGPGELFF. The CDR3 coding sequence is TGTGCCAGCAGCCAAGATGCGGGAGGGCCCGGGGAGCTGTTTTTT.